Shown below are 14 T cell receptor beta chains from a single sample sequenced in a study of early T cells in non-severe SARS-CoV-2 infection. TCRdb re-called the 5' RACE reads with MiXCR, one entry per CDR3 protein. This table has around 58,000 distinct CDR3 sequences, 7.7% appearing once. The input for sequencing was whole blood, taken at baseline. The source is an adult who was a healthcare worker with PCR-confirmed SARS-CoV-2 infection or an uninfected control (not recorded which).

This clonotype was seen repeatedly, ten times or more. The rearrangement uses TRBV20-1 and TRBJ2-3, with 8 positions matching TRBD2. Looked up from germline, CDR1 is DFQATT and CDR2 is SNEGSKA (reference sequence). This CDR3 has 15 amino acids. Trimming took 0 bases from V and 2 from J; bases not matched to a gene: 4. CDR3 residues: CSARDSREVTDTQYF. CDR3 nucleotide sequence: TGCAGTGCTAGAGATTCGCGGGAGGTCACAGATACGCAGTATTTT.

The rearrangement joins TRBV5-1 to TRBJ2-1, with TRBD1 matching 9 bases. This CDR3 spans 16 amino acids. With V trimmed by 4 bases and J by 7 bases, 12 bases remained unmatched. Germline V CDR1 and CDR2: SGHRS, YFSETQ. The CDR3 spells CASSHGTGIPKNEQFF. DNA of the CDR3: TGCGCCAGCAGCCACGGGACAGGGATCCCTAAGAATGAGCAGTTCTTC. Filled out from reference TRBV5-1 and TRBJ2-1, the complete variable domain reads KAGVTQTPRYLIKTRGQQVTLSCSPISGHRSVSWYQQTPGQGLQFLFEYFSETQRNKGNFPGRFSGRQFSNSRSEMNVSTLELGDSALYLCASSHGTGIPKNEQFFGPGTRLTVL.

The V and J genes are TRBV6-5 and TRBJ2-7; D not certain. Trimming shortened V by 6 bases and J by 2 bases, and 14 bases separated the two germline ends. Germline CDR1 is MNHEY and CDR2 is SVGAGI. The CDR3 consists of 14 residues. The CDR3 coding sequence is TGTGCCAGCAGCCCCGAGGCCACCACCTACGAGCAGTACTTC. Its protein product is CASSPEATTYEQYF.

This chain joins TRBV29-1 and TRBJ1-1, with D perhaps matching TRBD1 (5 bases). Trimming shortened V by 1 base and J by 2 bases, and 11 bases separated the two germline ends. The germline V gene has CDR1 SQVTM and CDR2 ANQGSEA. There are 14 residues in the CDR3. CDR3 sequence (DNA): TGCAGCGTTGAAGTTAGAGGGGATAACACTGAAGCTTTCTTT. Translating it yields CSVEVRGDNTEAFF.

The chain carries TRBV4-1 and TRBJ2-2; tentatively, D is TRBD1 or TRBD2 (6 bases each). The CDR3 extends over 14 amino acids. Trimming cost V 1 base and J 11 bases, with 14 bases left between them. Germline assignment: CDR1 MGHRA and CDR2 YSYEKL. The DNA of the CDR3 is TGCGCCAGCAGCCAAGGAGGGGGGTACTCAGAGCTGTTTTTT. Its translation: CASSQGGGYSELFF.

Judged by abundance, this clonotype is large. The chain carries TRBV20-1 and TRBJ2-7; 7 bases fit TRBD1. Looked up from germline, CDR1 is DFQATT and CDR2 is SNEGSKA (reference sequence). The CDR3 loop spans 18 amino acids. Unmatched junction bases numbered 24, after V lost 3 bases and J lost 7 bases. CDR3 in DNA: TGCAGTGCTAGTTCCCCGGTCCTCCGGACAGGAATAGGTAGGGAGCAGTACTTC. Translating gives CSASSPVLRTGIGREQYF.

This chain joins TRBV29-1 and TRBJ2-5, with D perhaps being TRBD1 or TRBD2 (5 bases each). The CDR3 is 15 amino acids. The germline V and J ends were trimmed by 6 bases and 1 base, with 18 bases remaining between them. From germline, CDR1 is SQVTM and CDR2 ANQGSEA. CDR3 DNA: TGCAGCGTGGAGGAGATCGGGGCAGCCCAAGAGACCCAGTACTTC. It specifies CSVEEIGAAQETQYF. Drawing the rest from reference TRBV29-1 and TRBJ2-5, the complete variable domain is SAVISQKPSRDICQRGTSLTIQCQVDSQVTMMFWYRQQPGQSLTLIATANQGSEATYESGFVIDKFPISRPNLTFSTLTVSNMSPEDSSIYLCSVEEIGAAQETQYFGPGTRLLVL.

This clonotype was counted only a few times. This sequence joins TRBV7-2 and TRBJ2-7; 12 nucleotides line up with TRBD1. The germline V gene encodes CDR1 SGHTA and CDR2 FQGNSA. J lost 12 bases, V lost 4 bases, and 4 bases had no gene match. The length of the CDR3 is 12 residues. The CDR3 DNA is TGTGCCAGCAGCTCGGGACAGGGGGCTTGGTACTTC. Protein sequence: CASSSGQGAWYF.

A few counts support this clonotype. The chain employs TRBV10-3 and TRBJ2-5; D remains unclear. CDR3 length equals 12 residues. V was cut by 2 bases and J by 5 bases, with 6 bases left in between. Per the germline V gene, CDR1 is ENHRY and CDR2 is SYGVKD. The CDR3 DNA reads TGTGCCATCAGTGAGGGGCAGGAGACCCAGTACTTC. Translating gives CAISEGQETQYF.

The table lists this clonotype with many counts. The chain carries TRBV29-1 and TRBJ1-2, with 7 positions matching TRBD1. V lost 7 bases, J lost 4 bases, and 12 bases stayed unmatched. Germline CDR1 and CDR2: SQVTM and ANQGSEA. CDR3 length: 14 amino acids. For the CDR3, the DNA is TGCAGCGCCGGGACAGTAATACCCCCCTATGGCTACACCTTC. Translated, it gives CSAGTVIPPYGYTF.

The V gene is TRBV27, the J gene TRBJ2-7; 9 bases are shared with TRBD2. Trimming cost V 6 bases and J 4 bases; bases outside gene matches: 7. The CDR3 totals 14 residues. Germline CDR1 and CDR2: MNHEY and SMNVEV (reference sequence). The CDR3 loop is CASSVAGEAYEQYF. CDR3 nucleotides: TGTGCCAGCAGCGTAGCGGGAGAGGCTTACGAGCAGTACTTC.

The chain recombines TRBV4-1 with TRBJ2-7; 8 nucleotides align to TRBD1. There are 16 residues in the CDR3. The germline gives CDR1 MGHRA, CDR2 YSYEKL. The V gene end was trimmed by 4 bases and the J gene end by 2 bases; junction bases not matched to a gene: 10. The CDR3 protein is CASSPPEQGATYEQYF. The CDR3 DNA reads TGCGCCAGCAGCCCCCCCGAGCAGGGGGCCACCTACGAGCAGTACTTC.

This clonotype was observed a few times. V is TRBV20-1 and J is TRBJ2-5, with 12 bases fitting TRBD2. Looked up from germline, CDR1 is DFQATT and CDR2 is SNEGSKA (reference sequence). With V trimmed by 5 bases and J by 4 bases, 8 bases remained unmatched. This CDR3 spans 15 amino acids. DNA for the CDR3: TGCAGTGCTGAATCACTAGCGGGAGGCGGAGAGACCCAGTACTTC. It encodes CSAESLAGGGETQYF.

The sample holds a few counts of this clonotype. The rearrangement joins TRBV12-3 or TRBV12-4 to TRBJ2-2; 9 bases line up with TRBD1. The CDR3 spans 15 residues. J lost 4 bases, V lost 7 bases, and 7 bases had no gene match. The chain's CDR3 is CASIPDRGFTGELFF. The CDR3 DNA follows: TGTGCCAGCATTCCTGACAGGGGGTTCACCGGGGAGCTGTTTTTT.